This TCR beta chain was profiled in a study of radiation and T cells in renal cell carcinoma (dated by TCRdb to 2018 to 2020). Turning to the overall study: In total, 50 to 60 samples underwent TCR beta sequencing: some 25 tumors plus 27 peripheral blood samples. The last blood draw happened 4 weeks after radiation, timed to coincide with nephrectomy. A total of roughly 4 million unique CDR3 nucleotide sequences, encoding 2.5 million to 3 million unique CDR3 amino acid sequences, were found across all 50 or so samples. Results the study describes overall, beyond this receptor: An increase in top tumor clonotypes in blood was observed from baseline to 2 weeks post-radiation, followed by contraction by 4 weeks, which was taken to suggest transient expansion of tumor-resident clones. No pretreatment tumor biopsies were available, so the baseline intratumoral presence of clonotypes could not be determined. Tracking of blood repertoire dynamics stopped at four to five weeks after treatment, with no follow-up past that point. Because the trial had a single-armed design, the trial could not examine how radiation dose or scheduling affected the TCR repertoire.

Turning to this clone: This receptor's antigen is unknown. No qualities accompany the bases; no much larger clone lies one base away.

TCR beta libraries were generated from genomic DNA with the immunoSEQ kit, following the manufacturer's recommendations. Library preparation used a first multiplex PCR with proprietary primers, then a second PCR adding unique barcodes, with bead cleanups after each round. Each sample batch included a kit-provided positive control reaction and a negative control reaction. The final libraries underwent checking on an Agilent 4200 TapeStation D1000 ScreenTape, volumetric pooling, and quantification by qPCR. Sequencing ran on an Illumina NextSeq500 with a MidOutput 150-cycle cartridge, using 156 Read1 and 15 Index1 cycles with kit custom primers. The pooled library was loaded at 1.0 pM with a roughly 22% PhiX control spike-in. In the original analysis: The vendor-processed data were analyzed in R, and a clonotype was defined as all T cells that share the same CDR3 nucleotide sequence. In the clone abundance analyses, frequencies were normalized to the 10,000 most abundant clones in each sample. Public T cell clones, which averaged fewer than five per sample, were excluded before analysis. Tumor-enriched clonotypes and baseline blood-enriched clonotypes were defined as those with an abundance difference of at least 32-fold between compartments. A beta-binomial differential abundance model was used to identify clonotypes that were expanded or contracted between blood time points. Similarity between tumor and blood repertoires was quantified using the Baroni-Urbani and Buser coefficient, and groups were compared with two-tailed Wilcoxon tests in R. Sourced from immuneACCESS, this table was stored by TCRdb with only in-frame sequences that have V and J called. A share of the clones is absent; for the studies checked, an unresolved V gene accounts for under half, and the remainder has no known explanation. The D gene and trimming were derived from the DNA, and the V and J assignments and clone size from that table. This sample has about 170,000 clones in its table, and around 90% of those were observed once. The top ten clonotypes cover over 9% of the sample.

The CDR3 has 11 amino acids, counting the end cysteine and phenylalanine. Only CDR3 DNA is held: 33 bases, read in frame from base 1. The trim is 10 bases for V and 0 bases for J, with a gap of 6 bases between the germline ends. CDR1 is given as SNHLY and CDR2 as FYNNEI, both from the germline V gene. The time point label here, explained by the study, means: blood 4 weeks post-SBRT, at nephrectomy. The treatment or condition tag for this specimen amounts to: 15 Gy SBRT to primary tumor, nephrectomy 4 weeks later. Samples came from a clinical trial, in which primary renal cell carcinomas received 15 Gy stereotactic body radiation therapy followed by nephrectomy 4 weeks later. To track tumor-enriched clonotypes, serial peripheral blood was sampled from radiation-treated patients at baseline and at 2 weeks and 4 weeks after SBRT. Every patient had renal cell carcinoma of clear cell pathology. The QIAamp DNA Blood Mini Kit (Qiagen) was used to prepare genomic DNA for TCR sequencing. The analyses included only samples that passed all quality control checks.

The chain is made from TRBV2 and TRBJ1-1; the D gene assignment is ambiguous. Sequencing used blood, obtained from a patient whose treatment included radiotherapy and nephrectomy. The receptor comes from a woman in her 50s with renal cell carcinoma. Here is the DNA: TGTGCCACCTTGGTGAACACTGAAGCTTTCTTT. It translates as CATLVNTEAFF.